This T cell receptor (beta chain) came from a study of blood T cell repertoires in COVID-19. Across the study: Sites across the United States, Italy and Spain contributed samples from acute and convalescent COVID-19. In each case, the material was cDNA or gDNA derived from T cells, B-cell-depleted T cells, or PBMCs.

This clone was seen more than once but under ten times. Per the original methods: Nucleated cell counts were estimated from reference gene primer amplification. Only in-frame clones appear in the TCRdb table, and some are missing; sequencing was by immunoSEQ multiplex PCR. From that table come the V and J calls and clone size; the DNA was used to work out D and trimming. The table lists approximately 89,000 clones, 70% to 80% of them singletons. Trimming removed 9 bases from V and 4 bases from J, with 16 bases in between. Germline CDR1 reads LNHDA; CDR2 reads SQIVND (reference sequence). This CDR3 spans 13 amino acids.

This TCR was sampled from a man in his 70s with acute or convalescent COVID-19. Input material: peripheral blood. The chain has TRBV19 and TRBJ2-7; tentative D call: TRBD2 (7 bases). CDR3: CASGGQFGYEQYF. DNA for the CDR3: TGTGCCAGCGGGGGGCAGTTCGGATACGAGCAGTACTTC.